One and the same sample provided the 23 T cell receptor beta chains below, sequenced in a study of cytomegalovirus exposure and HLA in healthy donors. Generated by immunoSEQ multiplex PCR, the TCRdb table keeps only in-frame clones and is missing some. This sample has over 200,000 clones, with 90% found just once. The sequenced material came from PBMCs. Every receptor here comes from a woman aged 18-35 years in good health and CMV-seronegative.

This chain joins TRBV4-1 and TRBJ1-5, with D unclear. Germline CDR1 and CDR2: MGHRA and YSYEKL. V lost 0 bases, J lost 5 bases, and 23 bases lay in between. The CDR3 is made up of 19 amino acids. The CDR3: CASSQDTAYQPSLDQPQHF. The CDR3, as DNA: TGCGCCAGCAGCCAAGATACCGCCTACCAACCAAGCCTTGATCAGCCCCAGCATTTT.

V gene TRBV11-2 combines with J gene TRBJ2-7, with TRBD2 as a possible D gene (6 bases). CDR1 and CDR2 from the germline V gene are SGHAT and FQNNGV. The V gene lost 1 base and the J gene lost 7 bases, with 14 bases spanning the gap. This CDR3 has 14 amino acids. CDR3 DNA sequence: TGTGCCAGCAGCTTAGGGACGGGAGCTAATGAGCAGTACTTC. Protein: CASSLGTGANEQYF.

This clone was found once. Here the CDR3 reads CASSKGAGTGDREEQYV. DNA for the CDR3: TGTGCCAGCAGCAAAGGGGCCGGGACAGGGGACCGGGAAGAGCAGTACGTC. This rearrangement joins TRBV21-1 to TRBJ2-7; the table's D gene call, TRBD1, was not cross checked with the DNA. TRBV21-1 is an annotated pseudogene. CDR3 length equals 17 residues.

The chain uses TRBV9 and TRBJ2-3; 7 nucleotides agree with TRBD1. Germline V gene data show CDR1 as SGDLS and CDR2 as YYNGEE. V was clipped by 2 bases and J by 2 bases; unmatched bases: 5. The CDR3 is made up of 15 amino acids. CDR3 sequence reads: CASSVTGTATDTQYF. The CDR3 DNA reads TGTGCCAGCAGCGTGACCGGGACAGCCACAGATACGCAGTATTTT.

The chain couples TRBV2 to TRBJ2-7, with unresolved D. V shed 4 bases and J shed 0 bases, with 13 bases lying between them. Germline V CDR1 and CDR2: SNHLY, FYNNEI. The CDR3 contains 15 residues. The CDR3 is CASSVSADLSYEQYV. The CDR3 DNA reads TGTGCCAGCAGTGTCAGTGCGGATCTCTCCTACGAGCAGTACGTC.

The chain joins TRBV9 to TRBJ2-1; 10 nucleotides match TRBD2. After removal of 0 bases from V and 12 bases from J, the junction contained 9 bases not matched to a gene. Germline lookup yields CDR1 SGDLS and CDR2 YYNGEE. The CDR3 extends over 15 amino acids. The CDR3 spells CASSVGASGGAGQFF. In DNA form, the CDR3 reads TGTGCCAGCAGCGTAGGAGCGAGCGGGGGGGCCGGGCAGTTCTTC.

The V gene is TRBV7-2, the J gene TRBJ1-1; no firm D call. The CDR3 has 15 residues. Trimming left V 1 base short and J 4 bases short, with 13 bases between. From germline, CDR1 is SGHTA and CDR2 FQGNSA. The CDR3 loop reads CASSLGAFLSTEAFF. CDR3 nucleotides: TGTGCCAGCAGCTTAGGGGCATTCCTAAGCACTGAAGCTTTCTTT.

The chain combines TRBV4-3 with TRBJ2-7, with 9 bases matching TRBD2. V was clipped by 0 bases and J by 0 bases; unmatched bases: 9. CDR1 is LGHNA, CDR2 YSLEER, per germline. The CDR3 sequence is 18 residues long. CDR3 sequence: CASSQDRLTSGGSYEQYF. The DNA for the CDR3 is TGCGCCAGCAGCCAAGATCGGTTGACTAGCGGAGGCTCCTACGAGCAGTACTTC.

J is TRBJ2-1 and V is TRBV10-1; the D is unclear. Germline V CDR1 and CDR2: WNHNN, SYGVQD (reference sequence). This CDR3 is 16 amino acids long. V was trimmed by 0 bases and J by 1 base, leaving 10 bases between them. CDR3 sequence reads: CASSESWAPSYNEQFF. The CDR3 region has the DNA TGCGCCAGCAGTGAGTCGTGGGCTCCATCCTACAATGAGCAGTTCTTC.

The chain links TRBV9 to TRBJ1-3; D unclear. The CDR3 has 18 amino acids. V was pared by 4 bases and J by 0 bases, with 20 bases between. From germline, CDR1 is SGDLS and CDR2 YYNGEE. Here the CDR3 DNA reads TGTGCCAGCAGCCCCCAGATTCTTGGAGCGAACTCTGGAAACACCATATATTTT. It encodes CASSPQILGANSGNTIYF.

The chain's CDR3 is CASSLTGLTYEQYF. The DNA for the CDR3 is TGTGCCAGCAGCCTGACAGGGCTAACCTACGAGCAGTACTTC. The genes are TRBV28 and TRBJ2-7, with TRBD1 matching over 7 bases. V shed 6 bases, J shed 2 bases, and the junction held 7 bases outside the gene matches. Germline values: CDR1 MDHEN, CDR2 SYDVKM. The CDR3 contains 14 residues.

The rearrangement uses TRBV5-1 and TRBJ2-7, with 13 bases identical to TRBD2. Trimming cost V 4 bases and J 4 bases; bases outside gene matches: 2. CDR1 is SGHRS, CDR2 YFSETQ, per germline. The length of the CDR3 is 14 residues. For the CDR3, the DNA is TGCGCCAGCAGCGGGACTAGCGGGGCTTACGAGCAGTACTTC. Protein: CASSGTSGAYEQYF.

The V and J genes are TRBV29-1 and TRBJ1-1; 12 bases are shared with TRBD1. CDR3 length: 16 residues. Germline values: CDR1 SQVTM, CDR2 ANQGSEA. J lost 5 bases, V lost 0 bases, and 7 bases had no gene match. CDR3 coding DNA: TGCAGCGTTGAAGATGGGACAGGGGGCCTTGGGACTGAAGCTTTCTTT. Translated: CSVEDGTGGLGTEAFF.

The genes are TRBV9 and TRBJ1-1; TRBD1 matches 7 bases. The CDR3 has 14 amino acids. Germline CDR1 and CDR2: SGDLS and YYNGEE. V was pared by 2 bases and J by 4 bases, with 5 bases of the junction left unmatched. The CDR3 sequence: CASSVVSGGTEAFF. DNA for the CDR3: TGTGCCAGCAGCGTGGTATCAGGGGGCACTGAAGCTTTCTTT.

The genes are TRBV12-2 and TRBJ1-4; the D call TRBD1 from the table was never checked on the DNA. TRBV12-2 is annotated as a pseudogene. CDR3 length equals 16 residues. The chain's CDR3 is CASRSGQGGTNEKLFF. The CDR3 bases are TGTGCAAGTCGTTCCGGACAGGGCGGAACTAATGAAAAACTGTTTTTT.

In DNA, the CDR3 is TGTGCCAGCAGCCTAGGACAGATCGGTTTCTACGAGCAGTACGTC. Its protein is CASSLGQIGFYEQYV. The chain has TRBV5-5 and TRBJ2-7; TRBD1 is a possible D gene (6 bases). This CDR3 is built from 15 residues. Germline V CDR1 and CDR2: SGHKS, YYEKEE (reference sequence). V lost 4 bases and J lost 3, with 17 bases in between.

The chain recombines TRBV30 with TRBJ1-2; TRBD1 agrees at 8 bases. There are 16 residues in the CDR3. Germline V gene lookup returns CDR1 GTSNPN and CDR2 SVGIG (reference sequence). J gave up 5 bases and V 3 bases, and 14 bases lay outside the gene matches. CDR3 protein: CAWRRTGCGVGYGYTF. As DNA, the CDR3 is TGTGCCTGGAGGCGGACAGGGTGTGGGGTAGGGTATGGCTACACCTTC. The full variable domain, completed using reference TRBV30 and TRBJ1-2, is SQTIHQWPATLVQPVGSPLSLECTVEGTSNPNLYWYRQAAGRGLQLLFYSVGIGQISSEVPQNLSASRPQDRQFILSSKKLLLSDSGFYLCAWRRTGCGVGYGYTFGSGTRLTVV.

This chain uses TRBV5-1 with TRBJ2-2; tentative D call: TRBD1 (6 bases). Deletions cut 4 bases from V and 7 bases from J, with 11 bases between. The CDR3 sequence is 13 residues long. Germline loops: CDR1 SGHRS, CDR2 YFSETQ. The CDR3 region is CASSAQGGGELFF. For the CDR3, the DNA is TGCGCCAGCAGCGCACAGGGCGGCGGGGAGCTGTTTTTT.

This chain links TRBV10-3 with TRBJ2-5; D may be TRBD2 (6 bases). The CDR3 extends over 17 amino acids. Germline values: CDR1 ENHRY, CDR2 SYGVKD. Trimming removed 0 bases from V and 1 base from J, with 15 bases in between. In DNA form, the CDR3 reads TGTGCCATCAGTGAGTCGGGGGATTTAGCGGCCCAAGAGACCCAGTACTTC. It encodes CAISESGDLAAQETQYF.

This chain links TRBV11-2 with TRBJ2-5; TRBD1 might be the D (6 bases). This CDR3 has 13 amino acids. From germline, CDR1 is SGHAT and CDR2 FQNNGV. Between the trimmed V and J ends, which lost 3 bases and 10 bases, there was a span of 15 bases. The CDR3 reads CASSFLPGEIQYF. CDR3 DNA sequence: TGTGCCAGCAGCTTTCTCCCAGGGGAAATCCAGTACTTC.

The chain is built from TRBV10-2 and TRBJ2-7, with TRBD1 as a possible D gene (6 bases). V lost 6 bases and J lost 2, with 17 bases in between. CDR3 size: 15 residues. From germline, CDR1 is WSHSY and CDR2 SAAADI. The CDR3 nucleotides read TGCGCCAGCAGCCCCCCAGGGGATATGGCCTACGAGCAGTACTTC. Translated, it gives CASSPPGDMAYEQYF.

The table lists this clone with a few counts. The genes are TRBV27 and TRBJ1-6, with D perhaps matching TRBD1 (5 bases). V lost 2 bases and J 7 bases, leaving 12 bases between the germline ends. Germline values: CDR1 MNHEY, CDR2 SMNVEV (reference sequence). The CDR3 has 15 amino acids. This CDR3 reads CASSLVTVPNSPLHF. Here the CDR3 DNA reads TGTGCCAGCAGTTTAGTGACAGTGCCCAATTCACCCCTCCACTTT.

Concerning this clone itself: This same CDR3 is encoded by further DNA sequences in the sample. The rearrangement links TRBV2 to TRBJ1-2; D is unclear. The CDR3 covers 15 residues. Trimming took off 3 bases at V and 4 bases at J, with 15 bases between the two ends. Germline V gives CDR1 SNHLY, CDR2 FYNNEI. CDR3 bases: TGTGCCAGCAGTGACGGACGGGGAATGGGCTATGGCTACACCTTC. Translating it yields CASSDGRGMGYGYTF.